Listed here are 5 T cell receptor beta chains from one sample, sequenced in a study of identical twins. One entry per CDR3 protein results from TCRdb running MiXCR on the 5' RACE reads. The sample lists 200,000 to 300,000 distinct CDR3 sequences; under 12% were seen once. Sequences were obtained from memory T cells sorted from blood. These receptor sequences come from a man in his forties or fifties in good health.

This clonotype was found a few times. The rearrangement joins TRBV29-1 to TRBJ2-7; 7 bases align to TRBD1. Germline CDR1 SQVTM, CDR2 ANQGSEA. The CDR3 has 13 residues. Trimming cost V 4 bases and J 2 bases; bases outside gene matches: 5. CDR3 in amino acids: CSVARTGTYEQYF. DNA for the CDR3: TGCAGCGTTGCCCGGACAGGAACCTACGAGCAGTACTTC.

This clonotype was picked up many times. This chain joins TRBV20-1 and TRBJ1-5; unclear D gene. In germline, CDR1 is DFQATT, CDR2 SNEGSKA (reference sequence). The V end lost 3 bases, the J end lost 2 bases, and 17 bases lay between the germline ends. The CDR3 is 16 residues long. As DNA, the CDR3 is TGCAGTGCTAGCCCTCCGGGATCAATGGGCAATCAGCCCCAGCATTTT. Amino acid sequence: CSASPPGSMGNQPQHF.

For the CDR3, the DNA is TGTGCCAGCAGCTGGAGGACAGCAGATGAAGCTTTCTTT. This encodes CASSWRTADEAFF. The chain employs TRBV7-2 and TRBJ1-1; TRBD1 is a possible D gene (6 bases). The germline V gene has CDR1 SGHTA and CDR2 FQGNSA. With 4 bases removed from V and 7 bases from J, the gap between germline ends came to 13 bases. The CDR3 runs to 13 residues. Drawing the rest from reference TRBV7-2 and TRBJ1-1, the complete variable domain is GAGVSQSPSNKVTEKGKDVELRCDPISGHTALYWYRQSLGQGLEFLIYFQGNSAPDKSGLPSDRFSAERTGGSVSTLTIQRTQQEDSAVYLCASSWRTADEAFFGQGTRLTVV.

This clonotype was seen ten or more times. The chain joins TRBV28 to TRBJ1-2; D uncertain. The CDR3 length is 13 residues. With 5 bases removed from V and 5 bases from J, the gap between germline ends came to 12 bases. Germline values: CDR1 MDHEN, CDR2 SYDVKM. The CDR3: CASSLGGPYGYTF. CDR3 nucleotides: TGTGCCAGCAGTCTGGGCGGGCCTTATGGCTACACCTTC.

This clonotype was observed many times. V and J are TRBV5-1 and TRBJ2-3; D unresolved. V lost 0 bases to trimming and J lost 0 bases, with 8 bases between them. This CDR3 comprises 15 residues. The germline CDR1 and CDR2 sequences are SGHRS and YFSETQ. The CDR3 DNA is TGCGCCAGCAGCTTGGATGTCCAGAGCACAGATACGCAGTATTTT. Protein sequence: CASSLDVQSTDTQYF.